The present entry profiles one T cell receptor (beta chain) with its context. Its antigen is currently unknown. The record originates from a study of cytomegalovirus exposure and HLA in healthy donors. Whole-study findings and limits: Sequencing artifact likely explains a cluster of highly shared sequence variants. Reportedly, TCR beta sequences accurately predicted HLA-A and HLA-B alleles in most subjects. High specificity and sensitivity for cytomegalovirus status were reported for the classifier. The sole available immune exposure information was CMV serostatus.

The PCR contained 60 Vbeta and 13 Jbeta primers. Using immunoSEQ multiplex PCR, the repertoire was profiled, and TCRdb retains in-frame clones only, with some absent. The sample comprises approximately 140,000 clones, around four fifths of which are singletons, and 5% to 7% rests with the top ten. Between the trimmed V and J ends, which lost 5 bases and 4 bases, there was a span of 19 bases. The CDR3 totals 16 residues. Germline assignment: CDR1 SGHTA and CDR2 FQGNSA. The genes are TRBV7-2 and TRBJ2-3, with D possibly matching TRBD2 (6 bases). The receptor comes from a woman in her thirties or forties in good health and CMV-seropositive. Sample: PBMCs. CDR3 residues: CASSPRTGGGADTQYF. CDR3 nucleotide sequence: TGTGCCAGCAGCCCGAGGACCGGGGGTGGGGCAGATACGCAGTATTTT.